This section outlines one T cell receptor (beta chain) sequence together with its context. Its antigen specificity is not known. Base qualities were left out, and no much larger clone turns up one base away. This entry is derived from a study of cytomegalovirus exposure and HLA in healthy donors (dated by TCRdb to the late 2010s). General notes on the study: According to a later analysis, one platform produced both the 120 validation repertoires and the roughly 660 repertoires of the first cohort. The aim of the study was to test whether cataloging public T cell receptors could identify signatures of past pathogen exposure. Along with the approximately 670-subject first cohort, a separate validation cohort of 120 different subjects was used. To predict cytomegalovirus infection status, the study brought together high-throughput TCR immunosequencing, statistical association of individual TCRs with disease status, and machine learning. On the study overall, not on this receptor specifically: In both the original and validation cohorts, the classifier was reported to diagnose cytomegalovirus status with high specificity and sensitivity. The validation cohort had no HLA typing available for a later analysis, so co-occurrence within that cohort was assessed over all 130 or so repertoires. A later analysis found that TCRs clustered in the first cohort also tended to co-occur in the 120 or so validation repertoires, with roughly 95% of cluster scores above 0. The study gave a list of 150 to 200 TCR beta chains associated with cytomegalovirus. In vitro tests confirmed that three of the cytomegalovirus-associated TCR beta chains recognize cytomegalovirus antigens. The authors suggested that the approach could potentially be extended to other disease states and immunological phenotypes. Most TCR sequences were observed very rarely across donors, whereas some public TCRs were present in many individuals.

Library construction relied on the immunoSEQ multiplex PCR assay. In the original analysis: A statistical classification framework was built to diagnose cytomegalovirus status from the catalog of TCR beta chain sequences. TCRdb limited this immuneACCESS table to in-frame rearrangements with V and J called. A share of clones is missing; checked studies link under half to unresolved V genes, and the rest is unexplained. The V and J calls and clone size are taken from that table; D and trimming were inferred from the DNA. For this sample the table gives under 150,000 clones, of which about 91% were detected only once. The top ten hold over 6.5% of the sample. The germline V gene specifies MDHEN as CDR1 and SYDVKM as CDR2. The CDR3, cysteine through phenylalanine, is 15 amino acids long. Only the CDR3 DNA is retained, 45 bases long and in frame from the first base. Unmatched junction bases come to 12, with V trimmed by 7 bases and J by 5 bases.

Separate from the approximately 730-subject first cohort, the validation cohort of 95 to 150 subjects was the group to which the donors belonged. This clonotype originated in a woman aged 18-30 years in good health and CMV-seropositive. Recombination joined TRBV28 with TRBJ2-7; TRBD1 matches 9 bases in the middle. What was sequenced was PBMCs. The nucleotides read TGTGCCAGCATTCCCCCCGGGACAGGGTTCCACGAGCAGTACTTC. Protein translation: CASIPPGTGFHEQYF.